One sample yielded the 19 T cell receptor beta chains listed below, sequenced in a study of blood T cell repertoires in COVID-19. Libraries were prepared by immunoSEQ multiplex PCR; TCRdb keeps only in-frame clonotypes and omits some of them. The profile covers 280,000 or so clones, with roughly 85% appearing a single time and around a tenth taken by the ten largest. The sample was peripheral blood. The receptors shown here come from a woman aged 45-65 years who had recovered from COVID-19.

The chain has TRBV28 and TRBJ1-4, with TRBD1 matching 10 bases. This CDR3 region has 12 residues. J was trimmed by 10 bases and V by 10 bases; bases with no gene match: 6. Germline V gives CDR1 MDHEN, CDR2 SYDVKM. This CDR3 reads CATSGTGAKLFF. In DNA form, the CDR3 reads TGTGCCACATCCGGGACAGGGGCAAAACTGTTTTTT.

The rearrangement uses TRBV19 and TRBJ2-1; D might be TRBD2 (6 bases). V was cut by 4 bases and J by 3 bases, with 13 bases left in between. The CDR3 extends over 15 amino acids. Germline assignment: CDR1 LNHDA and CDR2 SQIVND (reference sequence). The CDR3 bases are TGTGCCAGTAGTAAAGGTAGCGGATACTACAATGAGCAGTTCTTC. This gives the protein CASSKGSGYYNEQFF.

The chain joins TRBV6-1 to TRBJ1-4; D might be TRBD1 (5 bases). The CDR3 totals 16 residues. Germline loops: CDR1 MNHNS, CDR2 SASEGT. V was clipped by 2 bases and J by 4 bases, with 14 bases between them. CDR3 sequence reads: CASSENVSGGNEKLFF. The CDR3 nucleotides read TGTGCCAGCAGTGAAAATGTGTCGGGGGGTAATGAAAAACTGTTTTTT.

This clone appeared once. V is TRBV6-4 and J is TRBJ2-7; D perhaps matches TRBD2 (5 bases). This CDR3 spans 18 amino acids. CDR1 is MRHNA and CDR2 is SNTAGT in the germline V gene. V dropped 0 bases and J dropped 3 bases, with 21 bases sitting between them. The CDR3 DNA sequence: TGTGCCAGCAGTGACTCCCTCCCTAGCCCCGGTCCCTTCTACGAGCAGTACTTC. It codes for CASSDSLPSPGPFYEQYF.

The chain joins TRBV27 to TRBJ2-6; possible D gene TRBD2, 5 bases. Trimming took 6 bases from V and 2 from J, leaving 11 bases between them. Germline CDR1 MNHEY, CDR2 SMNVEV (reference sequence). The CDR3 runs 15 residues. The CDR3 protein is CASSLRGPGANVLTF. The CDR3, as DNA: TGTGCCAGCAGCTTAAGAGGGCCTGGGGCCAACGTCCTGACTTTC.

This clone was observed a few times. The genes are TRBV5-1 and TRBJ1-1; TRBD1 is a possible D gene (5 bases). This CDR3 region has 14 residues. V was trimmed by 0 bases and J by 8 bases, leaving 14 bases between them. The V gene's germline CDR1 is SGHRS and CDR2 YFSETQ. CDR3 in amino acids: CASSLAQGNVEAFF. The DNA of the CDR3 is TGCGCCAGCAGCTTGGCTCAGGGTAATGTGGAAGCTTTCTTT.

The rearrangement links TRBV7-3 to TRBJ2-1; tentative D call: TRBD1 (6 bases). In germline, CDR1 is SGHTA, CDR2 FQGTGA. Trimming took off 7 bases at V and 7 bases at J, with 20 bases between the two ends. The CDR3 loop spans 15 amino acids. For the CDR3, the DNA is TGTGCCAGCACCCCCGGTGGGGGCTCAGCGAATGAGCAGTTCTTC. Translating gives CASTPGGGSANEQFF.

This clone was seen a handful of times. The genes are TRBV18 and TRBJ2-7; 7 positions agree with TRBD2. J gave up 1 base and V 2 bases, and 5 bases lay outside the gene matches. Germline CDR1 is KGHSH and CDR2 is LQKENI. The CDR3 consists of 15 residues. This chain's CDR3 is CASSPFGTTSYEQYF. The CDR3 DNA sequence: TGTGCCAGCTCACCATTCGGGACTACATCCTACGAGCAGTACTTC.

V is TRBV7-6 and J is TRBJ2-1; possible D gene TRBD2, 5 bases. V was trimmed by 0 bases and J by 5 bases, leaving 11 bases between them. Germline V lookup: CDR1 SGHVS, CDR2 FNYEAQ. The CDR3 is made up of 15 amino acids. The CDR3 region has the DNA TGTGCCAGCAGCTTAGCGGGAATCGGGGACAATGAGCAGTTCTTC. Translated: CASSLAGIGDNEQFF.

This chain uses TRBV2 with TRBJ1-1, with TRBD1 matching 8 bases. The CDR3 has 14 amino acids. Germline values: CDR1 SNHLY, CDR2 FYNNEI. The V and J ends lost 5 bases and 2 bases, in that order; junction bases with no gene match: 4. CDR3 DNA: TGTGCCAGCAGTCGGACAGGGATCAACACTGAAGCTTTCTTT. The encoded protein is CASSRTGINTEAFF.

The chain joins TRBV30 to TRBJ1-6; 8 bases are a match to TRBD1. After removal of 4 bases from V and 8 bases from J, the junction contained 16 bases not matched to a gene. The CDR3 sequence is 17 residues long. Germline V gene sequence: CDR1 GTSNPN, CDR2 SVGIG (reference sequence). The CDR3 DNA reads TGTGCCTGGACGTGGACAGGGAAGTATCGGGCGGATTCACCCCTCCACTTT. Protein product: CAWTWTGKYRADSPLHF.

This chain connects TRBV29-1 to TRBJ2-2; TRBD1 matches 8 bases. The CDR3 consists of 14 residues. After removal of 4 bases from V and 7 bases from J, the junction contained 8 bases not matched to a gene. Germline CDR1 is SQVTM and CDR2 is ANQGSEA. The CDR3, as DNA: TGCAGCGTTGCCGCCGACAGGGGTAACGGGGAGCTGTTTTTT. The encoded protein is CSVAADRGNGELFF.

V and J are TRBV3-1 (or the pseudogene TRBV3-2) and TRBJ2-5; 8 nucleotides line up with TRBD1. The CDR3 loop spans 13 amino acids. Germline V CDR1 and CDR2: LGHDT, YNNKEL (reference sequence). V trimming: 5 bases; J trimming: 2 bases; junction bases outside the gene matches: 1. The CDR3 protein is CASSRQGQETQYF. CDR3 nucleotides: TGTGCCAGCAGCAGACAGGGGCAAGAGACCCAGTACTTC.

As for this clone: Different DNA sequences within this sample yield the same CDR3. The chain has TRBV28 and TRBJ2-7, with D perhaps TRBD2 (6 bases). The CDR3 is 13 residues long. The V gene's germline CDR1 is MDHEN and CDR2 SYDVKM. V lost 3 bases, J lost 3 bases, and 9 bases lay in between. The CDR3 DNA reads TGTGCCAGCAGTTTTGGGGGGAACTACGAGCAGTACTTC. Translation gives CASSFGGNYEQYF.

The V call is TRBV21-1, the J call TRBJ2-7; the DNA was not compared with TRBD1, the D call given in the table. TRBV21-1 is an annotated pseudogene. This CDR3 spans 14 amino acids. CDR3 residues: CASNYRGNSYEQYF. DNA of the CDR3: TGTGCCAGCAACTACAGGGGCAACTCCTACGAGCAGTACTTC.

The rearrangement links TRBV6-4 to TRBJ2-3; the D is unclear. Between the trimmed V and J ends, which lost 3 bases and 2 bases, there was a span of 9 bases. The CDR3 has 14 residues. The germline V gene encodes CDR1 MRHNA and CDR2 SNTAGT. CDR3 sequence: CASSEEQTTDTQYF. The CDR3 coding sequence is TGTGCCAGCAGTGAGGAACAGACCACAGATACGCAGTATTTT.

In its sample, this clone was seen once. CDR3 nucleotides: TGTGCCAGCAGTTTGATCGGGAGGTCGGGTGAGCAGTTCTTC. Translation gives CASSLIGRSGEQFF. The chain is built from TRBV28 and TRBJ2-1; 7 nucleotides align to TRBD2. V trimming: 3 bases; J trimming: 9 bases; junction bases outside the gene matches: 8. The CDR3 has 14 amino acids. Per the germline V gene, CDR1 is MDHEN and CDR2 is SYDVKM.

The CDR3, as DNA: TGTGCCAGCAGTTACTCGATGACTAGCGGAAGCACAGATACGCAGTATTTT. It specifies CASSYSMTSGSTDTQYF. This chain links TRBV6-2 or TRBV6-3 with TRBJ2-3; 9 bases agree with TRBD2. This CDR3 contains 17 residues. Germline V lookup: CDR1 MNHEY, CDR2 SVGEGT. J gave up 0 bases and V 0 bases, and 4 bases lay outside the gene matches.

The chain is built from TRBV28 and TRBJ2-3; 10 bases align to TRBD1. This CDR3 contains 15 residues. Trimming at V came to 6 bases and at J to 3 bases, leaving 6 bases not matched to a gene. The germline V gene has CDR1 MDHEN and CDR2 SYDVKM. The CDR3 is CASSLGQGVTDTQYF. CDR3 in DNA: TGTGCCAGCAGCCTCGGACAGGGGGTAACAGATACGCAGTATTTT.